The rows below give T cell receptor beta chains drawn from one sample of a study of blood T cell repertoires in COVID-19. Produced via immunoSEQ multiplex PCR; TCRdb's table is partial and in-frame only. The sample comprises around 120,000 clones, around nine tenths of which are singletons, and 3.5% to 5.5% rests with the top ten. Sequenced: peripheral blood. Receptors were obtained from a man aged 60 to 69 with COVID-19, enrolled during active disease. Each CDR3 is given with its conserved first and last residue.

V: TRBV5-6; J: TRBJ2-7; CDR3: CASSLSLNEQYF
V: TRBV5-8; J: TRBJ2-7; CDR3: CASSWDRNYEQYF
V: TRBV27; J: TRBJ2-4; CDR3: CASSYTGTKNIQYF
V: TRBV7-2; J: TRBJ2-5; CDR3: CASSLRTSVYKQETQYF
V: TRBV10-3; J: TRBJ2-7; CDR3: CATVSGSLNEQYF
V: TRBV5-4; J: TRBJ2-5; CDR3: CASSSRQGVQETQYF
V: TRBV3-1/TRBV3-2; J: TRBJ2-2; CDR3: CASSSDRGLGGELFF
V: TRBV29-1; J: TRBJ1-1; CDR3: CSVARDFEAFF
V: TRBV10-3; J: TRBJ2-2; CDR3: CAVGQGNTGELFF
V: TRBV2; J: TRBJ2-7; CDR3: CASSVKAPTYEQYF
V: TRBV19; J: TRBJ2-1; CDR3: CASSTGFNNEQFF
V: TRBV9; J: TRBJ2-5; CDR3: CASSVGAGAGETQYF
V: TRBV7-9; J: TRBJ1-1; CDR3: CASSSQPGHNTEAFF
V: TRBV19; J: TRBJ1-5; CDR3: CASRETGSRQPQHF
V: TRBV3-1/TRBV3-2; J: TRBJ2-1; CDR3: CASSQNPGLGPFF
V: TRBV6-1; J: TRBJ2-4; CDR3: CASSSGGNQYF
V: TRBV5-4; J: TRBJ2-7; CDR3: CASSVPGTGVDEQYF
V: TRBV6-6; J: TRBJ2-5; CDR3: CASSYSGDRVETQYF
V: TRBV20-1; J: TRBJ1-5; CDR3: CSASDRRGNNQPQHF
V: TRBV4-1; J: TRBJ2-2; CDR3: CASSQDSPGLANTGELFF
V: TRBV20-1; J: TRBJ2-3; CDR3: CSASRASGGTDTQYF
V: TRBV4-1; J: TRBJ2-3; CDR3: CASSQGGLTQYF
V: TRBV27; J: TRBJ2-3; CDR3: CASSHRRGRTDTQYF
V: TRBV7-2; J: TRBJ1-2; CDR3: CASSPGQGEGYTF
V: TRBV4-1; J: TRBJ2-7; CDR3: CASSPGLAELYEQYF
V: TRBV3-1/TRBV3-2; J: TRBJ2-7; CDR3: CASSRTSGHEQYF
V: TRBV5-5; J: TRBJ2-1; CDR3: CASSRGLAGVNEQFF
V: TRBV6-5; J: TRBJ2-1; CDR3: CASSRGQPYNEQFF
V: TRBV7-6; J: TRBJ1-2; CDR3: CASSLGPRTGGYGYTF